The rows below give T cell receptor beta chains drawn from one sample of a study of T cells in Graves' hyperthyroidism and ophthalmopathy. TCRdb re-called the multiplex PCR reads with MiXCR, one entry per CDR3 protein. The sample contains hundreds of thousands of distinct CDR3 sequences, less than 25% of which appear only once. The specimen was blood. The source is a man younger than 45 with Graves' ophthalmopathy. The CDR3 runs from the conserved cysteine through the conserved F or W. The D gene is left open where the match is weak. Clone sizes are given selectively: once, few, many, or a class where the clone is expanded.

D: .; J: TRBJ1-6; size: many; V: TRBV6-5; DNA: TGTGCCAGCAGTTACTCCCAACGGGGCTGGGCACCCCTCCACTTT; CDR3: CASSYSQRGWAPLHF
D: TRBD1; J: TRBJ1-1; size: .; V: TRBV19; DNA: TGTGCCAGTAGGAGACAGGGGGCTCTGAACACTGAAGCTTTCTTT; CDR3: CASRRQGALNTEAFF
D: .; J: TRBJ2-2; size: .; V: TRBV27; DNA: TGTGCCAGCAGTTTGGCCAGGACTTTGGACACCGGGGAGCTGTTTTTT; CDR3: CASSLARTLDTGELFF
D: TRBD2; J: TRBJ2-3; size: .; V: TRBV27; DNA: TGTGCCAGCAGTTTTGAGGCTCGACTAGCGGGAGTGGATACGCAGTATTTT; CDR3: CASSFEARLAGVDTQYF
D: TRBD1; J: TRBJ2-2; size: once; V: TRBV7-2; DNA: TGTGCCAGCAGCTTGGGGGACAGGGCGATACCCGACACCGGGGAGCTGTTTTTT; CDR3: CASSLGDRAIPDTGELFF
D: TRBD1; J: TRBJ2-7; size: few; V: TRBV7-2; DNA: TGTGCCAGCAACTATGGGACAGGGCATGGCTACGAGCAGTACTTC; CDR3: CASNYGTGHGYEQYF
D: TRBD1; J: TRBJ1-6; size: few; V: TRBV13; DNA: TGTGCCAGCAGCTTAGCCCTCGACAGGGGGGACTCACCCCTCCACTTT; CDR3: CASSLALDRGDSPLHF
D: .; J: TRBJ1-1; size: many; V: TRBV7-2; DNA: TGTGCCAGCAGCTTATCGGTTTTAGATGAAGCTTTCTTT; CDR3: CASSLSVLDEAFF
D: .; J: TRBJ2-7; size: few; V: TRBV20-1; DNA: TGCAGTGCTAGAGATTGGGAGGGGGCCTACGAGCAGTACTTC; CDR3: CSARDWEGAYEQYF
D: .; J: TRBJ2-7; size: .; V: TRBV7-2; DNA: TGTGCCAGCAGCTTAGAACAGGGACGCGAGCAGTACTTC; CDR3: CASSLEQGREQYF
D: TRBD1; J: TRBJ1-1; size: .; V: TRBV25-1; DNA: TGTGCCAGCAGGAATACAGGGGTAGAGGCTGAAGCTTTCTTT; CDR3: CASRNTGVEAEAFF
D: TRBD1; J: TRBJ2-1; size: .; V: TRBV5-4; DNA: TGTGCCAGCAGCTTGGCACAGGGGTACACCTACAATGAGCAGTTCTTC; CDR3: CASSLAQGYTYNEQFF
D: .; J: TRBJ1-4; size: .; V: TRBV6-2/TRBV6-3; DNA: TGTGCCAGTCTAACTCCAGGGGACACCCTGTTTTTT; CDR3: CASLTPGDTLFF
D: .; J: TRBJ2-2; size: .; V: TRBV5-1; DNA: TGTGCCAGCAGCTTGGTAGCGGACACCGGGGAGCTGTTTTTT; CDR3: CASSLVADTGELFF
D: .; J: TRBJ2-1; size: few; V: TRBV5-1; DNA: TGCGCCAGCAGCTCCCCCACGGGTAACGCCTACAATGAGCAGTTCTTC; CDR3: CASSSPTGNAYNEQFF
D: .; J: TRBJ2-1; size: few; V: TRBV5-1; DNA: TGCGCCAGCAGCCAGCGACAGTCCCTCCATGAGCAGTTCTTC; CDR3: CASSQRQSLHEQFF
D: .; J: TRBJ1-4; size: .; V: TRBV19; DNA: TGTGCCAGTAGTTCCGACATGATGGATGAAAAACTGTTTTTT; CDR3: CASSSDMMDEKLFF
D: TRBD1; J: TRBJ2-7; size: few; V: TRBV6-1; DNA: TGTGCCAGCAGTGAACCGGCAGGGGGTGAGCAGTACTTC; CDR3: CASSEPAGGEQYF
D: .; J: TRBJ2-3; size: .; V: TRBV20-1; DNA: TGCAGTGCAATTCCTAGCACAGATACGCAGTATTTT; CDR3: CSAIPSTDTQYF
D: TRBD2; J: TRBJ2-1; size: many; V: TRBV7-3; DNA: TGTGCCAGCAGCACCGGGACTAGCGGCTACAATGAGCAGTTCTTC; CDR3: CASSTGTSGYNEQFF
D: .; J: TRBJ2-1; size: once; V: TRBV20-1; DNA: TGCAGTGCTCCCGTATCGGGAGAGGTTGAGCAGTTCTTC; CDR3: CSAPVSGEVEQFF
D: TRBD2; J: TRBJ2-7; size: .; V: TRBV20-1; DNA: TGCAGTGCTAGAGATACTAGCGGGAGGGGGTACTACGAGCAGTACTTC; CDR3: CSARDTSGRGYYEQYF
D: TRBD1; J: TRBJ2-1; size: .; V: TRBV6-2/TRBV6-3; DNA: TGTGCCAGCAGTTACTCGACAGGGGGCCCCTGGAGGAATGAGCAGTTCTTC; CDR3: CASSYSTGGPWRNEQFF
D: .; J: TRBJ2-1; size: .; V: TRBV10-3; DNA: TGTGCCATCAGTCCCGACAGCTACAATGAGCAGTTCTTC; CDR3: CAISPDSYNEQFF
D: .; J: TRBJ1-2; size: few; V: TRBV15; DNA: TGTGCCACCAGCGGAAGGGGCAGCTCATACACCTTC; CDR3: CATSGRGSSYTF
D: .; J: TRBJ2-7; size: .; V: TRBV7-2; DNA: TGTGCCAGCAGCTTAGACCAGACCTTAGGCTCCTACGAGCAGTACTTC; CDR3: CASSLDQTLGSYEQYF
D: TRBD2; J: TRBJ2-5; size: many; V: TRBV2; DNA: TGTGCCAGCAGCGAAGGGGCTAGCGGGGTCGAGACCCAGTACTTC; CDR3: CASSEGASGVETQYF
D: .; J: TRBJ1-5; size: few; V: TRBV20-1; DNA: TGCAGTGCTGGGACATCTCTTAGCAATCAGCCCCAGCATTTT; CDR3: CSAGTSLSNQPQHF
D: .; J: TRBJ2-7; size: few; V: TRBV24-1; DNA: TGTGCCACCAGTGATTCCCCGACTTGGGGGGAAGACGAGCAGTACTTC; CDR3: CATSDSPTWGEDEQYF
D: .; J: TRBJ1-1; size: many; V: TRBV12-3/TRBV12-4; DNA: TGTGCCAGCAATAGTCGGACAGAAAACACTGAAGCTTTCTTT; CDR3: CASNSRTENTEAFF
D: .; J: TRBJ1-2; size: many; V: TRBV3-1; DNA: TGTGCCAGCAGCCGAAACCAGGCAAATCATGGCTACACCTTC; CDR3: CASSRNQANHGYTF
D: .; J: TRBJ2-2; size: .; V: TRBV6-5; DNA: TGTGCCAGCAGTTACCGGCAGGATTATAGGATAGCCGGGGAGCTGTTTTTT; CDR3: CASSYRQDYRIAGELFF
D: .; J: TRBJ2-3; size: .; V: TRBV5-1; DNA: TGCGCCAGCACCTCAGTGACAGATACGCAGTATTTT; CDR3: CASTSVTDTQYF
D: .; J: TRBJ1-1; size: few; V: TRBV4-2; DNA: TGTGCCAGCAGCCAAGAGTGGCTGAGCACTGAAGCTTTCTTT; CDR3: CASSQEWLSTEAFF
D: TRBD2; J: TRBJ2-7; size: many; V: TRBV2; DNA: TGTGCCAGCAAAAGACGGGAGGGCGAGCAGTACTTC; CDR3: CASKRREGEQYF
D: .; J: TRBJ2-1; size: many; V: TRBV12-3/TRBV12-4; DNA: TGTGCCAGCAGTTTTAAGCGAAAGACTTTCTACAATGAGCAGTTCTTC; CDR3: CASSFKRKTFYNEQFF
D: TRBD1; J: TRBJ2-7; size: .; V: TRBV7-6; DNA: TGTGCCAGCAGCAAAACAGGGGTTCTGGAGCAGTACTTC; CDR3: CASSKTGVLEQYF